The present T cell receptor (beta chain) was sequenced within a study of a mutant IDH1 vaccine in newly diagnosed glioma (dated by TCRdb to the early 2020s). Looking at the study overall: The roughly 33 treated patients were around 62% male and roughly 40% female, with a mean age of roughly 40 years. Before enrollment, patients had received standard therapy of radiotherapy alone, temozolomide alone, or radiochemotherapy with temozolomide; most received the combination. For exploratory analyses, longitudinal TCRB deep sequencing was carried out in 25 treated patients wherever samples were available. Peripheral blood was drawn at six visits: V03 (baseline), V05, V07, V10, V12 and V13. Paper-wide results and their limitations: Vaccine-induced immune responses across multiple MHC alleles were detected in 90% to 95% of patients. PBMC samples for TCRB deep sequencing were selected based on availability. The authors noted that analyses of patient blood samples could not be reproduced because of sample limitations. No apparent relationship was observed between pseudoprogression and alterations in the top peripheral T cell clonotypes detected by TCRB sequencing.

The label giving this sample's time point can be read as: baseline, week 1 (first vaccination visit). Sample treatment or condition, as interpreted from the label and publication: pre-vaccination baseline after standard-of-care therapy. The donors had newly diagnosed IDH1-mutant astrocytomas of WHO grade 3 or 4 that showed loss of nuclear ATRX. The samples were drawn from NOA16, a multicentre, single-arm, open-label phase I trial in Germany that tested a mutant IDH1 peptide vaccine in humans for the first time. For immunogenicity testing, the blood drawn at visit V03 was used as the baseline sample. Genomic DNA for TCRB sequencing was isolated from EDTA blood with the DNeasy Blood and Tissue Kit. A remark on this clone: Its antigen remains undetermined. No per-base quality is available; no much larger clone lies one base away.

Library method: the immunoSEQ multiplex PCR assay. The hsTCRB Kit was used according to the manufacturer's protocol to amplify rearranged TCR beta chain sequences. TCRB libraries were sequenced on an Illumina MiSeq. The original methods were these. The proprietary platform of the kit vendor was used for demultiplexing, trimming and gene mapping. TCRdb retrieved this table from immuneACCESS and kept in-frame rearrangements only. Not all clones are present; in checked studies, unresolved V genes account for under half, and no reason is known for the remainder. V, J and clone size derive from that table, while D and trimming were established from the DNA sequence. The sample table contains around 50,000 clones; only one count was recorded for 86% of them. The ten largest clones add up to over 2% of the sample. V loses 3 bases of germline sequence and J loses 5 bases, and the interval between the two ends is 13 bases. From the cysteine up to the phenylalanine, the CDR3 has a length of 14 residues. Just CDR3 DNA is preserved here, 42 bases in frame from base 1. CDR1 and CDR2 are read off the germline V gene as LGHNT and FRNRAP.

This TCR came from a man aged 40-49 years with glioma. The rearranged chain carries TRBV12-5 and TRBJ1-1; 6 matching bases give a weak D call of TRBD1. The sequenced sample was PBMCs, obtained from a glioma patient treated with radiotherapy, temozolomide or both. The sequence in DNA is TGTGCTAGTGGTTTCTGGCAGGGGAAAACTGAAGCTTTCTTT. It translates as CASGFWQGKTEAFF.